The text below deals with one T cell receptor (beta chain). This entry is derived from a study of blood T cell repertoires in COVID-19. Whole-study context: From the United States, Italy and Spain came samples of acute and convalescent COVID-19. PBMCs, B-cell-depleted T cells, or T cells provided the cDNA or gDNA that made up the material.

In the authors' methods: From reference gene primer amplification, estimates of nucleated cell counts were derived. Profiling relied on immunoSEQ multiplex PCR, and the TCRdb table lists in-frame clones only, not all of them. The DNA was the basis for D and trimming; V, J and clone size are from that table. The sample carries 150,000 to 200,000 clones, around four fifths recorded once. CDR1 is MGHRA, CDR2 YSYEKL, per germline. This CDR3 contains 11 residues. With 11 bases removed from V and 3 bases from J, the gap between germline ends came to 10 bases. The origin of this receptor is a woman aged 55-69 years with acute or convalescent COVID-19. V usage is TRBV4-1 and J usage is TRBJ1-1; the D gene is possibly TRBD1 (5 bases). Sequencing input: peripheral blood. CDR3 protein: CAAGWYTEAFF. For the CDR3, the DNA is TGCGCCGCAGGGTGGTACACTGAAGCTTTCTTT.